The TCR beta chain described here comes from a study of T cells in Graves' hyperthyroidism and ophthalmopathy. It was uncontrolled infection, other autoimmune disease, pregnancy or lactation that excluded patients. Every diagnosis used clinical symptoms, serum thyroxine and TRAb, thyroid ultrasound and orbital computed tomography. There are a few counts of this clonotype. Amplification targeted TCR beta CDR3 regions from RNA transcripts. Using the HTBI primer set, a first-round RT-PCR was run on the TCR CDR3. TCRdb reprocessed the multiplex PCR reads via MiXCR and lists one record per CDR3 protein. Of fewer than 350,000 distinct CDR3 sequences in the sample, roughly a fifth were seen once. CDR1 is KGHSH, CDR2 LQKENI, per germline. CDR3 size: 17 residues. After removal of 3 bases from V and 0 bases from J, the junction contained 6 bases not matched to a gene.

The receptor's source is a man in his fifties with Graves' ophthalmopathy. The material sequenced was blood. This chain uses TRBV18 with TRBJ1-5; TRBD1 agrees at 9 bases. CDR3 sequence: CASSPFLTGGSNQPQHF. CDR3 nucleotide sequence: TGTGCCAGCTCACCGTTCTTGACAGGGGGTAGCAATCAGCCCCAGCATTTT. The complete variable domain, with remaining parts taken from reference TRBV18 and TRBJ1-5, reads NAGVMQNPRHLVRRRGQEARLRCSPMKGHSHVYWYRQLPEEGLKFMVYLQKENIIDESGMPKERFSAEFPKEGPSILRIQQVVRGDSAAYFCASSPFLTGGSNQPQHFGDGTRLSIL.